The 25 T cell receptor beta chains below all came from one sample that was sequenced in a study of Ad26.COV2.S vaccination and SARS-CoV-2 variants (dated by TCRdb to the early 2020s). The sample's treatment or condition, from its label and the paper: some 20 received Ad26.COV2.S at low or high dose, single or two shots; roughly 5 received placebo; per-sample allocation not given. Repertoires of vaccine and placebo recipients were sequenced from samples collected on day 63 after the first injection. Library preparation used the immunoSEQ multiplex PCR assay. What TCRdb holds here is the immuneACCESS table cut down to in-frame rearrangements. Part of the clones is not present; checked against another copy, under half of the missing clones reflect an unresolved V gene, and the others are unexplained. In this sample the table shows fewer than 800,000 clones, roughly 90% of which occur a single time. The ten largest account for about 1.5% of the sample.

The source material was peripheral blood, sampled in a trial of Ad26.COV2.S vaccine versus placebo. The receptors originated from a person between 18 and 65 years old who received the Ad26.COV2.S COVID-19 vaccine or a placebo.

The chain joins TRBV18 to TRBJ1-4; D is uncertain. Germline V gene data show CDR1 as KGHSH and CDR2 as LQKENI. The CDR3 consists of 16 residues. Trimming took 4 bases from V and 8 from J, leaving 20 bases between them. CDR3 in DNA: TGTGCCAGCTCACTTTACGAGAGGGCGGGTAAAGAAAAACTGTTTTTT. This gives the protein CASSLYERAGKEKLFF.

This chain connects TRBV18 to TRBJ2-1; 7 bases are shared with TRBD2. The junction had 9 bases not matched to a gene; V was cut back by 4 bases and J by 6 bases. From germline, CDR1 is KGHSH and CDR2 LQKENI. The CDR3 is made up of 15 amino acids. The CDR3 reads CASSLVGGPANEQFF. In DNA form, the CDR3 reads TGTGCCAGCTCACTAGTGGGAGGGCCTGCCAATGAGCAGTTCTTC.

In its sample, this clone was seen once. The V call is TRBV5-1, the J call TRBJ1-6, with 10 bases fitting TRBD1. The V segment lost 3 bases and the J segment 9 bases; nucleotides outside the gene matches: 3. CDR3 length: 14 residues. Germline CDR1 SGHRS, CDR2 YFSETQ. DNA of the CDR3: TGCGCCAGCAGCTGGGGACAGGGGATTTCACCCCTCCACTTT. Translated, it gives CASSWGQGISPLHF.

The CDR3 nucleotides are TGTGCCAGCGGGAGGAGACTAGTTGATGAGCAGTTCTTC. Amino acid sequence: CASGRRLVDEQFF. The chain recombines TRBV27 with TRBJ2-1; D is perhaps TRBD2 (6 bases). Germline V gene sequence: CDR1 MNHEY, CDR2 SMNVEV (reference sequence). The germline V and J ends were trimmed by 8 bases and 8 bases, with 16 bases remaining between them. CDR3 size: 13 residues.

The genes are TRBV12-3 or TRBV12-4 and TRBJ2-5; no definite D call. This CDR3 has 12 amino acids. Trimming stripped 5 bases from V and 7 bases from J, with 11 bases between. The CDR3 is CASSTDVGTQYF. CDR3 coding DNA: TGTGCCAGCAGTACGGATGTGGGGACCCAGTACTTC.

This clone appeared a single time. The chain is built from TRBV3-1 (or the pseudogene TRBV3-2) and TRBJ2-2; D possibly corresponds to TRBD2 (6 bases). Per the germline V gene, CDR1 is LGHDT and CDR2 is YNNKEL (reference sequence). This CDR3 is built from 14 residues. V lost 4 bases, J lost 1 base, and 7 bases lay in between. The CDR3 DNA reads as TGTGCCAGCAGCCTTAGCGGGAACACCGGGGAGCTGTTTTTT. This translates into CASSLSGNTGELFF.

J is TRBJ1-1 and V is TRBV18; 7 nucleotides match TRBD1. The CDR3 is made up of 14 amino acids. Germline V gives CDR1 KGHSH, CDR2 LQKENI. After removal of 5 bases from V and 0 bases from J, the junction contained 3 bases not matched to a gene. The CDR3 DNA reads TGTGCCAGCTCAACGACAGGGATGAACACTGAAGCTTTCTTT. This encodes CASSTTGMNTEAFF.

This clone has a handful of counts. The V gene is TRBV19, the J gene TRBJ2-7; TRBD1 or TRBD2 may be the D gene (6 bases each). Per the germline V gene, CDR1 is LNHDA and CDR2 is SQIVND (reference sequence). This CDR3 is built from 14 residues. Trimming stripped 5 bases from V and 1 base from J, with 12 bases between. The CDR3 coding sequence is TGTGCCAGTAGTGCCACAGGGACTTCCTACGAGCAGTACTTC. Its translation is CASSATGTSYEQYF.

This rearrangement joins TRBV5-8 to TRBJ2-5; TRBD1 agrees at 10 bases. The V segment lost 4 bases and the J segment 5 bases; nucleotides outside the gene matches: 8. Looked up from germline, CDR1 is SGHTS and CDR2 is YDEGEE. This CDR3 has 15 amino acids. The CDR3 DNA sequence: TGTGCCAGCAGCCTAGGGACAGGGGCCCGGGAGACCCAGTACTTC. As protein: CASSLGTGARETQYF. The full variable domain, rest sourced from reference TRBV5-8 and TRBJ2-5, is EAGVTQSPTHLIKTRGQQATLRCSPISGHTSVYWYQQALGLGLQFLLWYDEGEERNRGNFPPRFSGRQFPNYSSELNVNALELEDSALYLCASSLGTGARETQYFGPGTRLLVL.

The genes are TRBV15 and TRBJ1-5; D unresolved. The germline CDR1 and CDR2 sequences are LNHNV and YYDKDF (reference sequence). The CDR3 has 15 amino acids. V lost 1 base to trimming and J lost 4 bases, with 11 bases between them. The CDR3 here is CATSRAGYGNQPQHF. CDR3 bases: TGTGCCACCAGCAGAGCTGGGTATGGAAATCAGCCCCAGCATTTT.

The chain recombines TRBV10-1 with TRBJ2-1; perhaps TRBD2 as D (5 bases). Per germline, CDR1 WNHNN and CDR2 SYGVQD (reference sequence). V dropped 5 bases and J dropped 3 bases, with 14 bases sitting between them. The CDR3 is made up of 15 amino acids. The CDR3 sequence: CASSPPASSYNEQFF. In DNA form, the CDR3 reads TGCGCCAGCAGTCCCCCGGCTAGCAGCTACAATGAGCAGTTCTTC.

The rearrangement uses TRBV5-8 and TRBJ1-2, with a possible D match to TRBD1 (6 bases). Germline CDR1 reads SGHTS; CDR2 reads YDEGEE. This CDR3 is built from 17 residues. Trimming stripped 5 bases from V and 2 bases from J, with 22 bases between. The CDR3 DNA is TGTGCCAGCAGTTTTCTGACAGGACCCACCGAGAACTATGGCTACACCTTC. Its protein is CASSFLTGPTENYGYTF.

This CDR3 is CASRPGGTSGSGQFF. The CDR3 nucleotides read TGCGCCAGCAGACCCGGGGGGACTAGCGGGAGTGGGCAGTTCTTC. The genes are TRBV10-1 and TRBJ2-1; 14 bases are shared with TRBD2. The V segment lost 6 bases and the J segment 12 bases; nucleotides outside the gene matches: 10. The V gene's germline CDR1 is WNHNN and CDR2 SYGVQD (reference sequence). There are 15 residues in the CDR3.

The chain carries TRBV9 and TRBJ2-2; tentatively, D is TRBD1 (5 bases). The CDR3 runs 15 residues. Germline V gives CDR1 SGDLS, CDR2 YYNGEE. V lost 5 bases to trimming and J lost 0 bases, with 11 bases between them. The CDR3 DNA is TGTGCCAGCAGGATGGGGCCTACGAACACCGGGGAGCTGTTTTTT. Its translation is CASRMGPTNTGELFF.

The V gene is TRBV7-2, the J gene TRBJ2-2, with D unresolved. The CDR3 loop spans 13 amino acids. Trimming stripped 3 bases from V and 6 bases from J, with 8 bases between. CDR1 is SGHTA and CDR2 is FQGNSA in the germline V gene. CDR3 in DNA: TGTGCCAGCAGCTTCCGCTTCTCCGGGGAGCTGTTTTTT. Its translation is CASSFRFSGELFF. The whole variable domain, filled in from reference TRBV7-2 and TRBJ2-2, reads GAGVSQSPSNKVTEKGKDVELRCDPISGHTALYWYRQSLGQGLEFLIYFQGNSAPDKSGLPSDRFSAERTGGSVSTLTIQRTQQEDSAVYLCASSFRFSGELFFGEGSRLTVL.

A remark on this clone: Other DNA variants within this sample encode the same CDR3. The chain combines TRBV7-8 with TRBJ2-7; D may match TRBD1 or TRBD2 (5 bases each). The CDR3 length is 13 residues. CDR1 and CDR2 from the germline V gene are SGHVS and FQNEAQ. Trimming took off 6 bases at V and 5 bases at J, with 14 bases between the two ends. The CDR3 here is CASSLLRGHEQYF. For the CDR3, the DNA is TGTGCCAGCAGTCTACTTCGGGGCCACGAGCAGTACTTC.

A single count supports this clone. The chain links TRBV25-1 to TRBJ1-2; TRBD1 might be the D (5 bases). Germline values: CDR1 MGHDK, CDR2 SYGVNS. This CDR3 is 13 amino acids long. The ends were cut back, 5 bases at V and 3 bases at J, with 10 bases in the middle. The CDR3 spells CASSTPGDYGYTF. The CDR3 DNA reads TGTGCCAGCAGTACACCGGGGGACTATGGCTACACCTTC.

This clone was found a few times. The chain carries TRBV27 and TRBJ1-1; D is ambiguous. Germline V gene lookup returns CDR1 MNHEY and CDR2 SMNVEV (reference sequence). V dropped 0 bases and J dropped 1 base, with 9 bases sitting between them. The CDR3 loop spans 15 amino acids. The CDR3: CASSLSRHPNTEAFF. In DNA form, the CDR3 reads TGTGCCAGCAGTTTATCTCGACACCCGAACACTGAAGCTTTCTTT.

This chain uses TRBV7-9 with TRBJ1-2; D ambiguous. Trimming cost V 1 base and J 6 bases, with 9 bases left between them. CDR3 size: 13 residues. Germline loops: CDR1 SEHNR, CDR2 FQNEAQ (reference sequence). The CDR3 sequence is CASSLVSSDGYTF. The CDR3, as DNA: TGTGCCAGCAGCTTAGTTTCGAGTGATGGCTACACCTTC.

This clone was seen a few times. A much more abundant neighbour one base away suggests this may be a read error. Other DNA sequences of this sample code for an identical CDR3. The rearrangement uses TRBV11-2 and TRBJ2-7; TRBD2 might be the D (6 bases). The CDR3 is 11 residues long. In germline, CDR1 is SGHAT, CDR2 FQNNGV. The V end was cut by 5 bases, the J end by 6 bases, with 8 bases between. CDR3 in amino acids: CASSLEGEQYF. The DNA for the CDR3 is TGTGCCAGCAGCCTGGAGGGCGAGCAGTACTTC.

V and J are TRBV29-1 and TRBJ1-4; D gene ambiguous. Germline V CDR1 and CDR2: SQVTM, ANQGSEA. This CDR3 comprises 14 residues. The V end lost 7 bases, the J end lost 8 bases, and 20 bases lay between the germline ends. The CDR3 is CSAVGGRPGEKLFF. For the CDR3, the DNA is TGCAGCGCTGTCGGAGGGAGACCCGGGGAAAAACTGTTTTTT.

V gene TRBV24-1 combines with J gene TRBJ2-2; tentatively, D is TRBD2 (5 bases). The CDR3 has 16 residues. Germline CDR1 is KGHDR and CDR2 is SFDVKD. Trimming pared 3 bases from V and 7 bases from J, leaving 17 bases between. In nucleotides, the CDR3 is TGTGCCACCAGTGATAGCCGGGATATGGATGGCGGGGAGCTGTTTTTT. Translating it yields CATSDSRDMDGGELFF.

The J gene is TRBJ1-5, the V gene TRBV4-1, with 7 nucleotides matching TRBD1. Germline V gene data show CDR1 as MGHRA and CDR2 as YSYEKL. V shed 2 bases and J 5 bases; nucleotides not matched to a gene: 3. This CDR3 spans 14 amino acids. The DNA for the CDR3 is TGCGCCAGCAGCCAATTCCAGGGGGATCAGCCCCAGCATTTT. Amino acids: CASSQFQGDQPQHF.

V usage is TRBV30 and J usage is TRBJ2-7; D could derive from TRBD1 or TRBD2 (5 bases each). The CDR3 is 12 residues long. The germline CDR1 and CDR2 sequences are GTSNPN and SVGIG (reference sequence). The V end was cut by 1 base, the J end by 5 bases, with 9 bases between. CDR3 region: CAWSAGAHEQYF. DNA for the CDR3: TGTGCCTGGAGTGCCGGGGCCCACGAGCAGTACTTC. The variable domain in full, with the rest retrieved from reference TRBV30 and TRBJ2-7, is SQTIHQWPATLVQPVGSPLSLECTVEGTSNPNLYWYRQAAGRGLQLLFYSVGIGQISSEVPQNLSASRPQDRQFILSSKKLLLSDSGFYLCAWSAGAHEQYFGPGTRLTVT.

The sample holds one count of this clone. DNA for the CDR3: TGTGCCAGCAGCTTGGCCCCAGTAACGGTAGCTTTCTTT. Translating it yields CASSLAPVTVAFF. V usage is TRBV5-4 and J usage is TRBJ1-1; the D is unclear. This CDR3 has 13 residues. Germline CDR1 reads SGHNT; CDR2 reads YYREEE (reference sequence). V was trimmed by 0 bases and J by 10 bases, leaving 13 bases between them. The whole variable domain, filled in from reference TRBV5-4 and TRBJ1-1, reads ETGVTQSPTHLIKTRGQQVTLRCSSQSGHNTVSWYQQALGQGPQFIFQYYREEENGRGNFPPRFSGLQFPNYSSELNVNALELDDSALYLCASSLAPVTVAFFGQGTRLTVV.